One and the same sample provided the 25 T cell receptor beta chains below, sequenced in a study of blood T cell repertoires in COVID-19. Repertoires were generated with immunoSEQ multiplex PCR, while TCRdb's copy carries only in-frame clones and drops some. The table includes around 240,000 clones, about 80% detected once. The sequenced sample consisted of peripheral blood. These receptor sequences come from a woman over 75 with acute or convalescent COVID-19.

V is TRBV5-4 and J is TRBJ2-7; the match to TRBD2 covers 9 bases. The CDR3 has 14 amino acids. V trimming: 4 bases; J trimming: 2 bases; junction bases outside the gene matches: 4. The germline V gene has CDR1 SGHNT and CDR2 YYREEE (reference sequence). The CDR3 sequence is CASSLGLAPYEQYF. Written as DNA, the CDR3 is TGTGCCAGCAGCCTGGGACTAGCTCCCTACGAGCAGTACTTC.

The gene calls are TRBV3-1 (or the pseudogene TRBV3-2) and TRBJ1-6, with D perhaps TRBD1 (5 bases). The V gene lost 4 bases and the J gene lost 4 bases, with 8 bases spanning the gap. This CDR3 region has 14 residues. Germline CDR1 and CDR2: LGHDT and YNNKEL (reference sequence). The chain's CDR3 is CASSLDSYNSPLHF. In DNA form, the CDR3 reads TGTGCCAGCAGCCTCGACAGTTATAATTCACCCCTCCACTTT.

This chain links TRBV19 with TRBJ2-1, with 11 bases aligning to TRBD2. This CDR3 contains 16 residues. CDR1 and CDR2 from the germline V gene are LNHDA and SQIVND (reference sequence). V trimming: 3 bases; J trimming: 9 bases; junction bases outside the gene matches: 10. As DNA, the CDR3 is TGTGCCAGTAGTATTTATAGCGGGAGGGCCGCAAGTGAGCAGTTCTTC. It codes for CASSIYSGRAASEQFF.

The sample holds a few counts of this clone. The V call is TRBV28, the J call TRBJ1-5; 7 bases map to TRBD1. V shed 3 bases and J 7 bases; nucleotides not matched to a gene: 3. From germline, CDR1 is MDHEN and CDR2 SYDVKM. This CDR3 contains 13 residues. In DNA, the CDR3 is TGTGCCAGCAGTTTCCGACAGGGCCAGCCCCAGCATTTT. This gives the protein CASSFRQGQPQHF.

The chain links TRBV5-4 to TRBJ2-1, with 7 bases lining up with TRBD2. This CDR3 contains 15 residues. The germline gives CDR1 SGHNT, CDR2 YYREEE (reference sequence). The junction had 7 bases not matched to a gene; V was cut back by 5 bases and J by 2 bases. For the CDR3, the DNA is TGTGCCAGCAGGCAAACTAGCGCCGCCTACAATGAGCAGTTCTTC. This sequence encodes CASRQTSAAYNEQFF.

J is TRBJ2-2 and V is TRBV6-5; 8 bases align to TRBD2. V was pared by 2 bases and J by 2 bases, with 1 base of the junction left unmatched. Germline CDR1 is MNHEY and CDR2 is SVGAGI. This CDR3 is 15 amino acids long. CDR3 coding DNA: TGTGCCAGCAGTTACCTAGCGGGCAACACCGGGGAGCTGTTTTTT. Encoded protein: CASSYLAGNTGELFF.

This clone was observed a few times. This chain links TRBV7-8 with TRBJ1-1; no reliable D call. This CDR3 is built from 15 residues. V was cut by 5 bases and J by 4 bases, with 17 bases left in between. CDR1 and CDR2 (germline): SGHVS, FQNEAQ. The CDR3 here is CASSRGGREGTEAFF. The CDR3 DNA is TGTGCCAGCAGCCGAGGAGGGAGAGAGGGCACTGAAGCTTTCTTT.

The chain is built from TRBV7-9 and TRBJ2-5, with 8 positions matching TRBD2. Germline V gene lookup returns CDR1 SEHNR and CDR2 FQNEAQ (reference sequence). V trimming: 5 bases; J trimming: 5 bases; junction bases outside the gene matches: 7. The CDR3 has 14 residues. As DNA, the CDR3 is TGTGCCAGCAGCCCCGGGGGGGCAGTGGAGACCCAGTACTTC. It specifies CASSPGGAVETQYF.

This clone was seen a single time. The chain uses TRBV11-2 and TRBJ2-7; TRBD2 matches at 8 bases. In germline, CDR1 is SGHAT, CDR2 FQNNGV. CDR3 length equals 14 residues. The V segment lost 4 bases and the J segment 4 bases; nucleotides outside the gene matches: 6. The CDR3 DNA sequence: TGTGCCAGCAGCTCGAGCGGGAGAAAATACGAGCAGTACTTC. It codes for CASSSSGRKYEQYF. Full variable domain (remainder filled in from reference TRBV11-2 and TRBJ2-7): EAGVAQSPRYKIIEKRQSVAFWCNPISGHATLYWYQQILGQGPKLLIQFQNNGVVDDSQLPKDRFSAERLKGVDSTLKIQPAKLEDSAVYLCASSSSGRKYEQYFGPGTRLTVT.

The CDR3 loop reads CATSPWTDSYEQYF. In nucleotides, the CDR3 is TGTGCCACCAGCCCTTGGACTGATTCCTACGAGCAGTACTTC. The rearrangement uses TRBV24-1 and TRBJ2-7, with a weak D call TRBD2 (5 bases). With 7 bases removed from V and 1 base from J, the gap between germline ends came to 13 bases. Germline assignment: CDR1 KGHDR and CDR2 SFDVKD. The CDR3 totals 14 residues.

The chain carries TRBV7-2 and TRBJ2-1; the D gene is possibly TRBD2 (5 bases). V shed 2 bases and J shed 5 bases, with 10 bases lying between them. CDR1 is SGHTA, CDR2 FQGNSA, per germline. The CDR3 extends over 14 amino acids. CDR3: CASSLILGNNEQFF. As DNA, the CDR3 is TGTGCCAGCAGCTTAATACTAGGGAACAATGAGCAGTTCTTC. Based on the CDR3 plus reference TRBV7-2 and TRBJ2-1, the full variable domain is GAGVSQSPSNKVTEKGKDVELRCDPISGHTALYWYRQSLGQGLEFLIYFQGNSAPDKSGLPSDRFSAERTGGSVSTLTIQRTQQEDSAVYLCASSLILGNNEQFFGPGTRLTVL.

The rearrangement uses TRBV18 and TRBJ2-3, with D possibly TRBD1 on 6 matching bases. The V end lost 4 bases, the J end lost 0 bases, and 11 bases lay between the germline ends. There are 15 residues in the CDR3. Germline loops: CDR1 KGHSH, CDR2 LQKENI. The CDR3 DNA is TGTGCCAGCTCACACCGGGACATTAGCACAGATACGCAGTATTTT. Protein: CASSHRDISTDTQYF.

This clone showed up just once. The CDR3 sequence is CASSLGLSRMNTGELFF. The CDR3 nucleotides are TGTGCCAGCAGCTTAGGCTTGTCGAGAATGAACACCGGGGAGCTGTTTTTT. J is TRBJ2-2 and V is TRBV11-3; D remains ambiguous. The CDR3 length is 17 residues. Per the germline V gene, CDR1 is SGHNT and CDR2 is YENEEA. V lost 1 base and J lost 1, with 13 bases in between.

Comments on this clone: In the same sample, other DNA sequences code for this CDR3. The chain carries TRBV29-1 and TRBJ1-5; 8 nucleotides line up with TRBD1. V was pared by 6 bases and J by 4 bases, with 5 bases of the junction left unmatched. Germline V gene lookup returns CDR1 SQVTM and CDR2 ANQGSEA. This CDR3 comprises 13 residues. The CDR3 spells CSVGDRLNQPQHF. The CDR3 region has the DNA TGCAGCGTGGGGGACAGGTTAAATCAGCCCCAGCATTTT.

The chain uses TRBV5-1 and TRBJ1-2; a possible D gene is TRBD1 (5 bases). The germline gives CDR1 SGHRS, CDR2 YFSETQ. Trimming pared 0 bases from V and 3 bases from J, leaving 12 bases between. The CDR3 is 15 residues long. CDR3 in amino acids: CASSLGARVDYGYTF. CDR3 bases: TGCGCCAGCAGCTTGGGGGCCAGGGTAGACTATGGCTACACCTTC.

V usage is TRBV7-2 and J usage is TRBJ2-3; TRBD1 matches 12 bases. CDR1 and CDR2 from the germline V gene are SGHTA and FQGNSA. J lost 2 bases, V lost 5 bases, and 5 bases had no gene match. CDR3 size: 16 residues. CDR3 in DNA: TGTGCCAGCAGCACGGTGGGACAGGGGGCCACAGATACGCAGTATTTT. Residues: CASSTVGQGATDTQYF.

The V gene is TRBV11-2, the J gene TRBJ1-3; tentatively, D is TRBD1 (5 bases). Germline-derived CDR1 and CDR2 are SGHAT and FQNNGV. Trimming cost V 1 base and J 0 bases, with 10 bases left between them. The CDR3 extends over 16 amino acids. Here the CDR3 reads CASSLGQTISGNTIYF. CDR3 nucleotide sequence: TGTGCCAGCAGCTTAGGACAGACGATCTCTGGAAACACCATATATTTT.

The rearrangement joins TRBV24-1 to TRBJ2-2; tentatively, D is TRBD1 (6 bases). The CDR3 runs to 14 residues. Germline lookup yields CDR1 KGHDR and CDR2 SFDVKD. The V gene lost 4 bases and the J gene lost 4 bases, with 9 bases spanning the gap. The CDR3 sequence: CATSDRGSTGELFF. The CDR3 nucleotides are TGTGCCACCAGTGACAGGGGAAGCACCGGGGAGCTGTTTTTT.

J is TRBJ2-5 and V is TRBV24-1, with TRBD2 matching 12 bases. The CDR3 runs 17 residues. Germline CDR1 and CDR2: KGHDR and SFDVKD. J gave up 5 bases and V 5 bases, and 11 bases lay outside the gene matches. The CDR3 region has the DNA TGTGCCACCAGTGCGGGGCCTAGCGGGAGGGCCCAGGAGACCCAGTACTTC. This codes for CATSAGPSGRAQETQYF.

This sequence joins TRBV6-2 or TRBV6-3 and TRBJ2-1; 9 bases align to TRBD2. Germline lookup yields CDR1 MNHEY and CDR2 SVGEGT. The CDR3 length is 18 residues. J lost 0 bases, V lost 2 bases, and 8 bases had no gene match. CDR3: CASSYARETSGSYNEQFF. In nucleotides, the CDR3 is TGTGCCAGCAGTTACGCTCGGGAGACTAGCGGCTCCTACAATGAGCAGTTCTTC.

V and J are TRBV19 and TRBJ1-6; D is ambiguous. CDR3 length: 15 amino acids. CDR1 LNHDA and CDR2 SQIVND come from the germline V gene (reference sequence). The V end was cut by 4 bases, the J end by 7 bases, with 14 bases between. CDR3 sequence (DNA): TGTGCCAGTAGTACCGGGGTCGGAGGAAATTCACCCCTCCACTTT. Residues: CASSTGVGGNSPLHF.

V and J are TRBV6-5 and TRBJ1-1; 9 bases align to TRBD1. The germline CDR1 and CDR2 sequences are MNHEY and SVGAGI. This CDR3 comprises 13 residues. Unmatched junction bases numbered 6, after V lost 7 bases and J lost 6 bases. Written as DNA, the CDR3 is TGTGCCAGCACTAGGGACAGGGTGGCTGAAGCTTTCTTT. This sequence encodes CASTRDRVAEAFF.

This chain joins TRBV19 and TRBJ2-5; D is perhaps TRBD1 (5 bases). Trimming shortened V by 6 bases and J by 4 bases, and 21 bases separated the two germline ends. The CDR3 consists of 16 residues. Per germline, CDR1 LNHDA and CDR2 SQIVND (reference sequence). This CDR3 is CASSPPLGRAGETQYF. The CDR3 DNA follows: TGTGCCAGTAGCCCTCCCCTTGGCAGGGCAGGAGAGACCCAGTACTTC. Full variable domain (rest looked up from reference TRBV19 and TRBJ2-5): DGGITQSPKYLFRKEGQNVTLSCEQNLNHDAMYWYRQDPGQGLRLIYYSQIVNDFQKGDIAEGYSVSREKKESFPLTVTSAQKNPTAFYLCASSPPLGRAGETQYFGPGTRLLVL.

This clone was found many times. The gene calls are TRBV20-1 and TRBJ1-2; D is possibly TRBD1 (5 bases). Germline CDR1 is DFQATT and CDR2 is SNEGSKA (reference sequence). The CDR3 length is 15 residues. V lost 3 bases, J lost 2 bases, and 16 bases lay in between. The CDR3 region has the DNA TGCAGTGCTAGTGCTAGCGACAGTATCAACTATGGCTACACCTTC. Amino acid sequence: CSASASDSINYGYTF.

V and J are TRBV9 and TRBJ2-3; D is possibly TRBD2 (5 bases). This CDR3 spans 16 amino acids. Germline CDR1 and CDR2: SGDLS and YYNGEE. Between the trimmed V and J ends, which lost 6 bases and 0 bases, there was a span of 17 bases. This CDR3 reads CASTEGQWRSTDTQYF. As DNA, the CDR3 is TGTGCCAGCACTGAGGGCCAATGGCGTAGCACAGATACGCAGTATTTT.